These T cell receptor beta chains were read from a single sample in a study of blood T cell repertoires in COVID-19. Sequenced by immunoSEQ multiplex PCR; TCRdb stores in-frame clones only, minus some. The profile shows 310,000 or so clones, about nine tenths of them singletons. The sample comprised peripheral blood. Receptors originate from a man in his forties or fifties with active or convalescent COVID-19. Each CDR3 is given with its conserved first and last residue. The D gene is left open where the match is weak. Clone size appears in some rows only: once, few, many, or a class for an expanded clone.

V,D,J,size,DNA,CDR3
TRBV4-3,-,TRBJ2-1,once,TGCGCCAGCAGCCAGGGGCGGGGACGCTACAATGAGCAGTTCTTC,CASSQGRGRYNEQFF
TRBV5-1,-,TRBJ2-1,-,TGCGCCAGCAGCTCGCGAGGACAGCCTCTTTACAATGAGCAGTTCTTC,CASSSRGQPLYNEQFF
TRBV28,TRBD1,TRBJ1-1,-,TGTGCCAGCAGGACAGGGGGCGGATACACTGAAGCTTTCTTT,CASRTGGGYTEAFF
TRBV6-5,-,TRBJ1-4,-,TGTGCCAGCAGGGGACACCACCCCACTAATGAAAAACTGTTTTTT,CASRGHHPTNEKLFF
TRBV9,TRBD2,TRBJ2-3,-,TGTGCCAGCAGCTTGACGGGGGGGAGCACAGATACGCAGTATTTT,CASSLTGGSTDTQYF
TRBV7-8,-,TRBJ1-5,-,TGTGCCAGCAGCTTAGCTGGGGCGATGGGTCAGCCCCAGCATTTT,CASSLAGAMGQPQHF
TRBV5-5,-,TRBJ1-2,once,TGTGCCAGCAGCTTGGCCGCGGGGGGTCGGAGCGGCTACACCTTC,CASSLAAGGRSGYTF
TRBV29-1,-,TRBJ1-1,-,TGCAGCGGGATCGGACAGCCGAACACTGAAGCTTTCTTT,CSGIGQPNTEAFF
TRBV19,-,TRBJ2-5,-,TGTGCCAGTAGTATAATTCGGGGTACCGGGATGGAGACCCAGTACTTC,CASSIIRGTGMETQYF
TRBV6-5,TRBD1,TRBJ1-4,-,TGTGCCAGCAGTTACGGACAGGGAACTGAAAAACTGTTTTTT,CASSYGQGTEKLFF
TRBV3-1/TRBV3-2,-,TRBJ2-2,-,TGTGCCAGCAGCCAGTCCCTGAACACCGGGGAGCTGTTTTTT,CASSQSLNTGELFF
TRBV21-1,-,TRBJ2-7,-,TGTGCCAGCAGCAAAGCGAAAAGGACGGGGGGTCTGGGCGAGCAGTACTTC,CASSKAKRTGGLGEQYF
TRBV10-2,-,TRBJ2-3,-,TGCGCCAGCAGTTCGCCGGGACTGAGCACAGATACGCAGTATTTT,CASSSPGLSTDTQYF
TRBV7-2,-,TRBJ2-7,-,TGTGCCAGCAGCTTAACCCCTCCCGCTAGCGTCAGCTCCTACGAGCAGTACTTC,CASSLTPPASVSSYEQYF
TRBV28,TRBD1,TRBJ1-3,-,TGTGCCACCCAAAACAGGGGGCTTGGAAACACCATATATTTT,CATQNRGLGNTIYF
TRBV19,TRBD1,TRBJ1-5,-,TGTGCCAGTAGTCCCGCCGGGACAGGGGGCGTTCAGCCCCAGCATTTT,CASSPAGTGGVQPQHF
TRBV7-9,-,TRBJ2-7,-,TGTGCCAGCAGCTTGGCAGGGGGGGAGCAGTACTTC,CASSLAGGEQYF